Each of the 11 T cell receptor beta chains below was sequenced from the same sample in a study of T cell responses to AZD1222 COVID-19 vaccine. Profiling relied on immunoSEQ multiplex PCR, and the TCRdb table lists in-frame clones only, not all of them. The data hold 75,000 or so clones, with 85% to 95% observed a single time. The sample was peripheral blood, taken 28 days after the second AZD1222 dose. The receptors originated from an adult who received the AZD1222 COVID-19 vaccine.

The V gene is TRBV28, the J gene TRBJ2-7; D is possibly TRBD2 (6 bases). Germline V lookup: CDR1 MDHEN, CDR2 SYDVKM. The V and J ends lost 1 base and 3 bases respectively, with 10 bases between them. The CDR3 is 14 amino acids. The CDR3 DNA sequence: TGTGCCAGCAGTTTATATGGGACTCACTACGAGCAGTACTTC. Translation: CASSLYGTHYEQYF.

This chain uses TRBV7-8 with TRBJ2-7; no definite D call. Deletions cut 4 bases from V and 7 bases from J, with 20 bases between. Germline V gives CDR1 SGHVS, CDR2 FQNEAQ. This CDR3 is 15 amino acids long. CDR3 nucleotide sequence: TGTGCCAGCAGCTCGTCCCCTGAAGCCGCCGGGGAGCAGTACTTC. As protein: CASSSSPEAAGEQYF.

The chain carries TRBV6-5 and TRBJ2-7; D is ambiguous. Germline V gene sequence: CDR1 MNHEY, CDR2 SVGAGI. V dropped 0 bases and J dropped 2 bases, with 5 bases sitting between them. The CDR3 totals 13 residues. The CDR3 reads CASSYSLTYEQYF. The CDR3 DNA follows: TGTGCCAGCAGTTACTCTCTAACCTACGAGCAGTACTTC.

The gene calls are TRBV10-3 and TRBJ1-2, with 7 bases aligning to TRBD1. The CDR3 extends over 15 amino acids. Trimming at V came to 3 bases and at J to 0 bases, leaving 4 bases not matched to a gene. From germline, CDR1 is ENHRY and CDR2 SYGVKD. The CDR3 nucleotides are TGTGCCATCAGTGATTGGGGGACAGCTAACTATGGCTACACCTTC. It translates to CAISDWGTANYGYTF.

The chain joins TRBV4-2 to TRBJ2-1; 8 bases line up with TRBD1. The CDR3 is made up of 16 amino acids. In germline, CDR1 is LGHNA, CDR2 YNFKEQ. V dropped 0 bases and J dropped 6; count of bases not matched to a gene: 7. CDR3 loop: CASSQEGITGGNEQFF. The DNA of the CDR3 is TGTGCCAGCAGCCAAGAAGGGATTACAGGGGGCAATGAGCAGTTCTTC.

The J gene is TRBJ1-4, the V gene TRBV29-1, with 9 bases matching TRBD1. This CDR3 comprises 13 residues. J lost 4 bases, V lost 7 bases, and 4 bases had no gene match. CDR1 and CDR2 (germline): SQVTM, ANQGSEA. The CDR3 sequence: CSANRGLNEKLFF. Written as DNA, the CDR3 is TGCAGCGCGAACAGGGGGCTTAATGAAAAACTGTTTTTT.

V and J are TRBV6-5 and TRBJ1-5, with unresolved D. The length of the CDR3 is 13 residues. From germline, CDR1 is MNHEY and CDR2 SVGAGI. The V end lost 7 bases, the J end lost 5 bases, and 12 bases lay between the germline ends. CDR3 sequence: CASTRGYDQPQHF. In DNA form, the CDR3 reads TGTGCCAGCACGAGAGGGTATGATCAGCCCCAGCATTTT.

The chain uses TRBV6-6 and TRBJ1-4, with no clear D. This CDR3 comprises 13 residues. Per the germline V gene, CDR1 is MNHNY and CDR2 is SVGAGI (reference sequence). Trimming left V 10 bases short and J 3 bases short, with 12 bases between. CDR3 region: CATSDGPNEKLFF. DNA of the CDR3: TGTGCCACCTCAGACGGACCTAATGAAAAACTGTTTTTT.

J is TRBJ1-1 and V is TRBV28; D is unresolved. Trimming removed 8 bases from V and 4 bases from J, with 11 bases in between. CDR1 MDHEN and CDR2 SYDVKM come from the germline V gene. The CDR3 loop spans 12 amino acids. The CDR3 coding sequence is TGTGCCAGCTCGGAATGGAGCACTGAAGCTTTCTTT. Its protein is CASSEWSTEAFF.

The chain carries TRBV11-1 and TRBJ2-3, with D unresolved. The V end lost 5 bases, the J end lost 2 bases, and 5 bases lay between the germline ends. CDR3 size: 12 residues. CDR1 and CDR2 (germline): SGHAT, FQDESV (reference sequence). The CDR3 protein is CASSPNTDTQYF. CDR3 coding DNA: TGTGCCAGCAGCCCCAACACAGATACGCAGTATTTT.

The chain has TRBV3-1 (or the pseudogene TRBV3-2) and TRBJ2-7; D uncertain. This CDR3 has 12 amino acids. Looked up from germline, CDR1 is LGHDT and CDR2 is YNNKEL (reference sequence). With 1 base removed from V and 5 bases from J, the gap between germline ends came to 6 bases. The CDR3 sequence: CASSQAGNEQYF. CDR3 DNA: TGTGCCAGCAGCCAAGCAGGAAACGAGCAGTACTTC.